Below, one T cell receptor beta chain is given with its context. At least ten counts were recorded for this clonotype. There is no known antigen for this receptor. No much larger clonotype is one base removed from it; base qualities were not supplied. These data are taken from a study of spatial heterogeneity in lung cancer (dated 2019 in TCRdb). The study in broad terms: More beta-chain than alpha-chain transcripts were consistently detected, likely reflecting higher beta-chain transcript abundance. In non-small cell lung cancer, the study quantitatively compared TCR alpha and beta repertoires across several tumor regions, matched nontumor lung, and blood. At surgery, over 200 tumor regions, around 64 matched nontumor lung samples and 50 to 60 PBMC samples were TCR-sequenced for both alpha and beta chains. Nonsynonymous mutation counts, determined by whole-exome sequencing of tumor tissue, were related to TCR repertoire features. In the raw uncorrected reads, each unique combination of TCR and UMI appeared more than ten times on average.

The time point label corresponds to: sample taken at primary tumor resection. Without any cell sorting, TCR sequencing was performed on whole RNA extracted either from tumor and nontumor lung tissue or from cryopreserved PBMC samples. Samples were obtained from about 75 patients with early-stage, untreated non-small cell lung cancer from the lung TRACERx cohort. Only patients for whom sufficient RNA was available from at least two tumor regions were selected for TCR sequencing. Summary of the overall study and its limitations: Additional single-cell paired TCR alpha and beta sequencing was considered necessary to confirm, at a functional level, the hypothesis that regional TCRs recognize regional mutations. Ubiquitous expanded tumor TCRs showed up in blood more often at tumor resection than at routine follow-up.

To prepare the library, 5' RACE was applied. The data were produced on a NextSeq 500. In the TCR library protocol, a unique molecular identifier was attached to each TCR cDNA molecule so that PCR and sequencing errors could be corrected. Turning to the authors' computational methods: Decombinator tools were used for TCR identification, UMI-based error correction and CDR3 extraction. TCRs above a frequency of 2 per 1,000, corresponding to the top 1% of the tumor frequency distribution, were defined as expanded. Each repertoire was subsampled 100 times to 5,000 TCRs, after which Renyi diversity was computed with the R vegan package. To build CDR3 similarity networks, amino acid triplet string-kernel similarity was used, and CDR3s were connected when their pairwise similarity was above 0.82. TCRdb took the public reads, trimmed them with fastp at Q25, ran MiXCR for clone calling and kept in-frame beta chains. Records with the same CDR3 protein are collapsed into one entry carrying the most frequent genes and DNA. The V and J calls and clone size are TCRdb's, not the authors'. For this sample the table gives more than 75,000 distinct CDR3 sequences, of which around 12% were detected only once. The top ten clones comprise roughly 4.2% of the sample.

The CDR3 starts with the cysteine, ends with the phenylalanine, and has 13 residues. The CDR3 DNA has 39 bases and is translated from base 1. A distance of 9 bases separates the germline ends of V and J, which lose 0 bases and 9 bases respectively. CDR1 and CDR2 are read off the germline V gene (reference sequence) as LNHDA and SQIVND. This TCR derives from a male donor with early-stage non-small cell lung cancer. The V and J genes are TRBV19 and TRBJ1-5; D gene: possibly TRBD1, on 6 matching bases. Source: PBMCs, taken at surgery. The DNA sequence reads TGTGCCAGTAGTATAGATGCAGGGGCGCCCCAGCATTTT. Its coded protein is CASSIDAGAPQHF. The CDR3 plus the reference TRBV19 and TRBJ1-5 genes for the other parts give the full variable domain: DGGITQSPKYLFRKEGQNVTLSCEQNLNHDAMYWYRQDPGQGLRLIYYSQIVNDFQKGDIAEGYSVSREKKESFPLTVTSAQKNPTAFYLCASSIDAGAPQHFGDGTRLSIL.